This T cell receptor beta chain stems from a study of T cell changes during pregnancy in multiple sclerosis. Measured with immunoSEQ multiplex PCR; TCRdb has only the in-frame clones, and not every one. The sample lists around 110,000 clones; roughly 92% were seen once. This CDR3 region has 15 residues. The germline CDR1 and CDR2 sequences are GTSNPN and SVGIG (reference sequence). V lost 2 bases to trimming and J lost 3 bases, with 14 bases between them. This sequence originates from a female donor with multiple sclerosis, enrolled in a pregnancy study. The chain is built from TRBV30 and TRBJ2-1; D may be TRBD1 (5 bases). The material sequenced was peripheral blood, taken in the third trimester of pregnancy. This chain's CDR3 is CAWSPVGRSYNEQFF. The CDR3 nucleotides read TGTGCCTGGAGTCCTGTGGGGCGGAGCTACAATGAGCAGTTCTTC.